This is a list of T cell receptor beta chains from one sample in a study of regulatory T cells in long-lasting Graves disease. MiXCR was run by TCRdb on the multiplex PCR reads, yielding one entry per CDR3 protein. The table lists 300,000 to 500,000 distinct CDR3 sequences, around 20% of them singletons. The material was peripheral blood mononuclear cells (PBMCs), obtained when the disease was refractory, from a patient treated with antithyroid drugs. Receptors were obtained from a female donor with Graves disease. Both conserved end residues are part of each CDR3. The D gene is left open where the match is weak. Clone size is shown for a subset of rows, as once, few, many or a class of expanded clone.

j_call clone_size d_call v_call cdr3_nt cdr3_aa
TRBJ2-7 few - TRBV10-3 TGTGCCATCAGTGAGTCTTGGAGCGAGCAGTACTTC CAISESWSEQYF
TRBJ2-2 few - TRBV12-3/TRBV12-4 TGTGCCAGCAGGGAGTTGGGGAACACCGGGGAGCTGTTTTTT CASRELGNTGELFF
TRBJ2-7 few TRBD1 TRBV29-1 TGCAGCGTTGTGGACAGGGTGGCATACGAGCAGTACTTC CSVVDRVAYEQYF
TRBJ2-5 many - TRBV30 TGTGCCTGGAGTATAGGAGGGGCTAGGAGAGAGACCCAGTACTTC CAWSIGGARRETQYF
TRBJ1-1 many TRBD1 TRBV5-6 TGTGCCAGCAGTTCGGGACAGCGCACTGAAGCTTTCTTT CASSSGQRTEAFF
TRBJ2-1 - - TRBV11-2 TGTGCCAGCAGCTTAGGCTTCGATGAGCAGTTCTTC CASSLGFDEQFF
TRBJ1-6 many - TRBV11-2 TGTGCCAGCAGCACCCAAAATTCACCCCTCCACTTT CASSTQNSPLHF
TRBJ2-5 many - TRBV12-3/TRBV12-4 TGTGCCAGCAGTTTGGGAACCCCGGAGACCCAGTACTTC CASSLGTPETQYF
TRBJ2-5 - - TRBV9 TGTGCCAGCAGCGTTGGTATAGCGGAAGAGACCCAGTACTTC CASSVGIAEETQYF
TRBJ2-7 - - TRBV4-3 TGCGCCAGCAGCCCTTTTGTGCGCTCCTACGAGCAGTACTTC CASSPFVRSYEQYF
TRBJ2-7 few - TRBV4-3 TGCGCCAGCAGCCAAGAAACGGGACCCTACGAGCAGTACTTC CASSQETGPYEQYF
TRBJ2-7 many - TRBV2 TGTGCCAGCTCCCGGGGGATTCGCTACGAGCAGTACTTC CASSRGIRYEQYF
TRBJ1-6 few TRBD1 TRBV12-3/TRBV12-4 TGTGCCAGCAGCGACAGGGGAAATTCACCCCTCCACTTT CASSDRGNSPLHF
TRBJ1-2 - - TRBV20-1 TGCAGTGCTAGAGGCCCCCGACAGGCCCCTACGGCGAAGGGCTACACCTTC CSARGPRQAPTAKGYTF
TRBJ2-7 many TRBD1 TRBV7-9 TGTGCCAGCAGCCAGGGGCAGGGGGCATACGAGCAGTACTTC CASSQGQGAYEQYF
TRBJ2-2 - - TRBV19 TGTGCCAGTAGTAGAAATTCCGCCACCGGGGAGCTGTTTTTT CASSRNSATGELFF
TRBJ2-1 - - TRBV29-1 TGCAGCGACGGTACGTTTGATGAGCAGTTCTTC CSDGTFDEQFF
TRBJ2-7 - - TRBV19 TGTGCCAGTAGGTCTCCAGGGGAATACGAGCAGTACTTC CASRSPGEYEQYF
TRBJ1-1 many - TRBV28 TGTGCCAGCAGCCCGGGGGGATTGAACACTGAAGCTTTCTTT CASSPGGLNTEAFF
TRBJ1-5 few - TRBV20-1 TGCAGTGCTAGAGAGCCAGGGAGGGGTAATCAGCCCCAGCATTTT CSAREPGRGNQPQHF
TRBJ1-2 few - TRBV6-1 TGTGCCAGCTTCGGGTATACTAGCTATGGCTACACCTTC CASFGYTSYGYTF
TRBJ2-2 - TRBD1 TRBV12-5 TGTGCTAGTGGTTTGGGACAGGGAAGGGTCGGGGCGCTGTTTTTT CASGLGQGRVGALFF
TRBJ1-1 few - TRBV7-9 TGTGCCAGCAGCTTAGGGCAGGCCGGGGGCACTGAAGCTTTCTTT CASSLGQAGGTEAFF
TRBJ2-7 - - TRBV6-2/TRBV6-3 TGTGCCAGCAAGTCGGGACAAAACTACGAGCAGCACTTC CASKSGQNYEQHF
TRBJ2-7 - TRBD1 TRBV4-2 TGTGCCAGCAGCCAAGTTGCGACAGGGAACTCCTACGAGCAGTACTTC CASSQVATGNSYEQYF
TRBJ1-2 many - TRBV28 TGTGCCAGCAGCCGCTCTAACTATGGCTACACCTTC CASSRSNYGYTF
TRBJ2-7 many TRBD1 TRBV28 TGTGCCAGCAGTGACCGGACAGGGAAGGCCTACGAGCAGTACTTC CASSDRTGKAYEQYF
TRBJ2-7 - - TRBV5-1 TGCGCCAGCAGCTTGGAAGCAATTGGGGCGGCCTACGAGCAGTACTTC CASSLEAIGAAYEQYF
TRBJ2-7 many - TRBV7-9 TGTGCCAGCAGCTCGAGGTACGTCGCCTACGAGCAGTACTTC CASSSRYVAYEQYF
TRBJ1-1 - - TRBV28 TGTGCCAGCAGGGTTCGGATGAGCACTGAAGCTTTCTTT CASRVRMSTEAFF
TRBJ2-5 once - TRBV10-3 TGTGCCATCCTGATCCCTGGAGGGTCCCTAGGGGAGACCCAGTACTTC CAILIPGGSLGETQYF
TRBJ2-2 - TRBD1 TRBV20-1 TGCAGTGCTAGGCCCGACAGGGGGCCAAACACCGGGGAGCTGTTTTTT CSARPDRGPNTGELFF
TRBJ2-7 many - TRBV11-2 TGTGCCAGCAGCCTAACAGGTGACAGCTCCTACGAGCAGTATTTC CASSLTGDSSYEQYF
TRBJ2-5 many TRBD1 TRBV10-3 TGTGCCATCAGTGCGACAGGGGGGTCAGAGACCCAGTACTTC CAISATGGSETQYF
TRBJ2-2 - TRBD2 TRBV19 TGTGCCACAGCGGGACGGAACACCGGGGAGCTGTTTTTT CATAGRNTGELFF
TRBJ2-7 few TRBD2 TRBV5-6 TGTGCCAGCAGCAGCCTTGGCCCGGGACTAGCGGCCGAGCAGTACTTC CASSSLGPGLAAEQYF
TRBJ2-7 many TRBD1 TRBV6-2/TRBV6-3 TGTGCCAGCAGATCCCGGACAGGCCGCGAGCAGTACTTC CASRSRTGREQYF